Following are 19 T cell receptor beta chains from one sample sequenced in a study of T cells after yellow fever vaccination. TCRdb re-called the 5' RACE reads through MiXCR, storing one row per CDR3 protein. There are hundreds of thousands of distinct CDR3 sequences in the sample; approximately 12% occur only once, and around 3% lies in the top ten. This specimen consisted of CD4+ T cells sorted from PBMCs, obtained 15 days after the yellow fever booster vaccination. Receptor source: a man aged 18 to 35 who received the YFV17D yellow fever vaccine.

In its sample, this clonotype was seen a few times. The chain is built from TRBV6-5 and TRBJ1-5; D unclear. Germline-derived CDR1 and CDR2 are MNHEY and SVGAGI. The CDR3 length is 13 residues. Between the trimmed V and J ends, which lost 6 bases and 4 bases, there was a span of 10 bases. Here the CDR3 DNA reads TGTGCCAGCAGGTTCGGACTAAATCAGCCCCAGCATTTT. Encoded protein: CASRFGLNQPQHF.

This clonotype occurred a few times. The chain uses TRBV7-2 and TRBJ2-7; D is undetermined. Germline loops: CDR1 SGHTA, CDR2 FQGNSA. V was pared by 1 base and J by 1 base, with 11 bases between. This CDR3 region has 15 residues. The CDR3 sequence: CASSLGAGLSYEQYF. CDR3 nucleotide sequence: TGTGCCAGCAGCTTAGGGGCCGGGTTATCCTACGAGCAGTACTTC.

The rearrangement joins TRBV6-2 or TRBV6-3 to TRBJ2-7; possibly TRBD2 for D (7 bases). Trimming removed 6 bases at V and 4 bases at J, with 13 bases between. This CDR3 spans 13 amino acids. CDR1 and CDR2 from the germline V gene are MNHEY and SVGEGT. CDR3 sequence reads: CASRPGGPYEQYV. The CDR3 DNA follows: TGTGCCAGCAGGCCCGGGGGGCCATACGAGCAGTACGTC.

The sample holds a few counts of this clonotype. This chain links TRBV3-1 with TRBJ1-6; unclear D gene. Germline V gene lookup returns CDR1 LGHDT and CDR2 YNNKEL (reference sequence). Trimming left V 4 bases short and J 4 bases short, with 8 bases between. This CDR3 comprises 14 residues. The CDR3: CASSPQEYNSPLHF. DNA of the CDR3: TGTGCCAGCAGCCCCCAGGAATATAATTCACCCCTCCACTTT.

This clonotype has more than one count but fewer than ten. V usage is TRBV9 and J usage is TRBJ2-5, with 10 positions matching TRBD1. This CDR3 contains 14 residues. Trimming at V came to 4 bases and at J to 5 bases, leaving 5 bases not matched to a gene. Germline CDR1 and CDR2: SGDLS and YYNGEE. Here the CDR3 DNA reads TGTGCCAGCAGCTTCCGGGGACAGGGGGAGACCCAGTACTTC. Translation: CASSFRGQGETQYF. Combining the CDR3 with reference TRBV9 and TRBJ2-5 gives the whole variable domain DSGVTQTPKHLITATGQRVTLRCSPRSGDLSVYWYQQSLDQGLQFLIQYYNGEERAKGNILERFSAQQFPDLHSELNLSSLELGDSALYFCASSFRGQGETQYFGPGTRLLVL.

The chain combines TRBV6-2 or TRBV6-3 with TRBJ2-5, with D uncertain. The germline CDR1 and CDR2 sequences are MNHEY and SVGEGT. The CDR3 is 13 residues long. Deletions cut 7 bases from V and 0 bases from J, with 9 bases between. CDR3 bases: TGTGCCAGCATAGACCCGTACCAAGAGACCCAGTACTTC. Its protein is CASIDPYQETQYF.

V is TRBV12-3 or TRBV12-4 and J is TRBJ1-4; D may be TRBD1 (5 bases). This CDR3 has 14 residues. Trimming took off 7 bases at V and 4 bases at J, with 13 bases between the two ends. CDR3 loop: CASKAGRLNEKLFF. CDR3 nucleotide sequence: TGTGCCAGCAAGGCGGGACGGCTTAATGAAAAACTGTTTTTT.

This clonotype was observed at least ten times. The chain employs TRBV29-1 and TRBJ2-7, with 9 nucleotides matching TRBD1. V was clipped by 6 bases and J by 5 bases; unmatched bases: 8. This CDR3 contains 13 residues. CDR1 SQVTM and CDR2 ANQGSEA come from the germline V gene. The CDR3 nucleotides read TGCAGCGTCCCAGTACAGGGGGCCGACGAGCAGTACTTC. Its protein is CSVPVQGADEQYF.

The chain is built from TRBV20-1 and TRBJ2-7; TRBD2 agrees at 11 bases. This CDR3 comprises 14 residues. The V segment lost 1 base and the J segment 3 bases; nucleotides outside the gene matches: 2. Germline V gene lookup returns CDR1 DFQATT and CDR2 SNEGSKA (reference sequence). CDR3 amino acids: CSARGTSGGYEQYF. The CDR3 DNA reads TGCAGTGCTAGAGGCACTAGCGGGGGCTACGAGCAGTACTTC.

J is TRBJ2-1 and V is TRBV12-3 or TRBV12-4; D remains unclear. This CDR3 is 14 amino acids long. Trimming pared 3 bases from V and 7 bases from J, leaving 13 bases between. CDR3 bases: TGTGCCAGCAGTTTCTTGCCCCGTCAGAATGAGCAGTTCTTC. Translating gives CASSFLPRQNEQFF.

This clonotype was seen a handful of times. The chain has TRBV2 and TRBJ1-5, with D possibly being TRBD1 (6 bases). V was pared by 7 bases and J by 2 bases, with 12 bases between. The CDR3 is 14 amino acids. CDR1 SNHLY and CDR2 FYNNEI come from the germline V gene. The CDR3: CASNARQGNQPQHF. CDR3 sequence (DNA): TGTGCCAGCAATGCACGACAGGGCAATCAGCCCCAGCATTTT.

The gene calls are TRBV5-1 and TRBJ2-7, with 7 bases lining up with TRBD1. V trimming: 4 bases; J trimming: 2 bases; junction bases outside the gene matches: 0. The CDR3 length is 12 residues. Germline lookup yields CDR1 SGHRS and CDR2 YFSETQ. CDR3 bases: TGCGCCAGCAGCCAGGGGGCCTACGAGCAGTACTTC. Translation gives CASSQGAYEQYF.

The V and J genes are TRBV9 and TRBJ2-5; D possibly corresponds to TRBD1 (6 bases). The CDR3 extends over 14 amino acids. Germline V gene sequence: CDR1 SGDLS, CDR2 YYNGEE. V was clipped by 4 bases and J by 3 bases, with 13 bases between them. The CDR3 loop reads CASSPRGRKETQYF. Here the CDR3 DNA reads TGTGCCAGCAGCCCCAGGGGAAGGAAAGAGACCCAGTACTTC.

CDR3 sequence: CSARVDSRGGELFF. DNA for the CDR3: TGCAGTGCTAGAGTGGACAGCCGAGGAGGGGAGCTGTTTTTT. This sequence joins TRBV20-1 and TRBJ2-2; tentatively, D is TRBD1 (6 bases). Germline V CDR1 and CDR2: DFQATT, SNEGSKA (reference sequence). Between the trimmed V and J ends, which lost 1 base and 8 bases, there was a span of 14 bases. The CDR3 contains 14 residues.

The chain has TRBV7-3 and TRBJ2-1; 10 bases fit TRBD1. From germline, CDR1 is SGHTA and CDR2 FQGTGA. V dropped 2 bases and J dropped 4; count of bases not matched to a gene: 8. The CDR3 runs to 17 residues. In DNA, the CDR3 is TGTGCCAGCAGCTTATGGTCCGGGGGACAGGGGTACAATGAGCAGTTCTTC. Translation gives CASSLWSGGQGYNEQFF.

This clonotype was detected a few times. One end of the junction does not line up with germline, which may come from a read error. V gene TRBV6-6 combines with J gene TRBJ2-3, with D unresolved. The CDR3 has 14 amino acids. Per the germline V gene, CDR1 is MNHNY and CDR2 is SVGAGI (reference sequence). The CDR3 protein is CASSTGQPADTQYF. The CDR3 DNA sequence: TGTGCTAGCAGCACCGGTCAACCCGCAGATACGCAGTATTTT.

This clonotype has only a few counts. The chain employs TRBV5-1 and TRBJ2-3; 9 bases are shared with TRBD2. Per the germline V gene, CDR1 is SGHRS and CDR2 is YFSETQ. Trimming at V came to 0 bases and at J to 1 base, leaving 3 bases not matched to a gene. This CDR3 is 16 amino acids long. CDR3 in amino acids: CASSLEASGGTDTQYF. DNA for the CDR3: TGCGCCAGCAGCTTGGAGGCTAGCGGGGGCACAGATACGCAGTATTTT.

V and J are TRBV5-1 and TRBJ1-2; D is undetermined. The length of the CDR3 is 18 residues. Germline V gene data show CDR1 as SGHRS and CDR2 as YFSETQ. The V end lost 0 bases, the J end lost 1 base, and 19 bases lay between the germline ends. CDR3 nucleotide sequence: TGCGCCAGCAGCTTGGGATTCTCTTGGACGGCAATTAACTATGGCTACACCTTC. Protein: CASSLGFSWTAINYGYTF.

This chain joins TRBV11-2 and TRBJ2-3; D ambiguous. The CDR3 is 14 residues long. V lost 1 base, J lost 2 bases, and 7 bases lay in between. CDR1 and CDR2 (germline): SGHAT, FQNNGV. The CDR3 nucleotides read TGTGCCAGCAGCTTAGGGTACTTCACAGATACGCAGTATTTT. This codes for CASSLGYFTDTQYF. The full variable domain, its missing parts supplied by reference TRBV11-2 and TRBJ2-3, is EAGVAQSPRYKIIEKRQSVAFWCNPISGHATLYWYQQILGQGPKLLIQFQNNGVVDDSQLPKDRFSAERLKGVDSTLKIQPAKLEDSAVYLCASSLGYFTDTQYFGPGTRLTVL.